Detailed here is one T cell receptor beta chain. This entry is derived from a study of blood T cell repertoires in COVID-19. In the study overall: Nucleic acid was either cDNA or gDNA, and it came from T cells, B-cell-depleted T cells, or PBMCs.

Per the germline V gene, CDR1 is SGDLS and CDR2 is YYNGEE. Trimming took 4 bases from V and 2 from J; bases not matched to a gene: 8. The CDR3 is 15 residues long. Sequencing used immunoSEQ multiplex PCR; TCRdb keeps in-frame clones, though not all of them. The table lists around 270,000 clones, about 85% of them singletons. The chain couples TRBV9 to TRBJ2-5, with 7 bases fitting TRBD1. Sequences were obtained from peripheral blood. The TCR comes from a man between 60 and 75 years old with acute or convalescent COVID-19. The CDR3 is CASSQIGTVQETQYF. CDR3 DNA sequence: TGTGCCAGCAGCCAGATAGGGACAGTTCAAGAGACCCAGTACTTC. The full variable domain, its missing parts supplied by reference TRBV9 and TRBJ2-5, is DSGVTQTPKHLITATGQRVTLRCSPRSGDLSVYWYQQSLDQGLQFLIQYYNGEERAKGNILERFSAQQFPDLHSELNLSSLELGDSALYFCASSQIGTVQETQYFGPGTRLLVL.